Listed here are 22 T cell receptor beta chains from one sample, sequenced in a study of T-cell memory formation after mild COVID-19. TCRdb re-derived calls from the 5' RACE reads in MiXCR, one entry per CDR3 protein. Of about 400,000 distinct CDR3 sequences listed, roughly 18% are singletons. Source material: PBMCs or a T cell subset sorted from them (not recorded which). All receptors derive from a man aged 18 to 29 who had mild COVID-19 (a few samples of this study predate the infection). Cell type and time point are not known.

V usage is TRBV7-3 and J usage is TRBJ1-3; D uncertain. The CDR3 runs to 15 residues. V was trimmed by 2 bases and J by 0 bases, leaving 8 bases between them. CDR1 is SGHTA and CDR2 is FQGTGA in the germline V gene. CDR3 region: CASSLDASSGNTIYF. The CDR3 region has the DNA TGTGCCAGCAGCTTAGATGCAAGCTCTGGAAACACCATATATTTT.

This rearrangement joins TRBV3-1 to TRBJ2-3; 7 bases align to TRBD2. Trimming cost V 4 bases and J 2 bases; bases outside gene matches: 12. This CDR3 contains 17 residues. Germline V gene data show CDR1 as LGHDT and CDR2 as YNNKEL (reference sequence). The chain's CDR3 is CASSPTPGGGYTDTQYF. In DNA, the CDR3 is TGTGCCAGCAGCCCGACCCCAGGCGGGGGATACACAGATACGCAGTATTTT.

The chain carries TRBV4-1 and TRBJ2-5, with a weak D call TRBD2 (7 bases). Trimming left V 0 bases short and J 4 bases short, with 12 bases between. The CDR3 has 15 residues. CDR1 is MGHRA and CDR2 is YSYEKL in the germline V gene. CDR3 sequence: CASSQELGGRETQYF. For the CDR3, the DNA is TGCGCCAGCAGCCAAGAATTGGGGGGGCGAGAGACCCAGTACTTC.

This clonotype has just a few counts. The chain combines TRBV20-1 with TRBJ2-1; TRBD2 might be the D (5 bases). The V gene's germline CDR1 is DFQATT and CDR2 SNEGSKA (reference sequence). V gave up 6 bases and J gave up 9 bases, with 12 bases separating them. CDR3 length: 11 amino acids. CDR3 nucleotide sequence: TGCAGTGCAAATGGAGGACGTGAGCAGTTCTTC. It yields the protein CSANGGREQFF.

This rearrangement joins TRBV2 to TRBJ2-7, with 8 bases matching TRBD1. The V gene end was trimmed by 7 bases and the J gene end by 5 bases; junction bases not matched to a gene: 13. The CDR3 covers 15 residues. Germline V gives CDR1 SNHLY, CDR2 FYNNEI. CDR3 amino acids: CASTPNWTGIDEQYV. In DNA, the CDR3 is TGTGCCAGCACTCCGAACTGGACAGGGATTGACGAGCAGTACGTC.

The sample holds a few counts of this clonotype. V usage is TRBV28 and J usage is TRBJ2-7, with D unresolved. Germline CDR1 MDHEN, CDR2 SYDVKM. The V end lost 2 bases, the J end lost 1 base, and 9 bases lay between the germline ends. CDR3 length: 14 amino acids. The CDR3 loop is CASSLGFASYEQYV. The CDR3 nucleotides read TGTGCCAGCAGTTTAGGCTTTGCATCCTACGAGCAGTACGTC.

About this clonotype: A much larger clone is a single base away; this may be a read error. The genes are TRBV5-1 and TRBJ2-1; unclear D gene. The ends were cut back, 7 bases at V and 8 bases at J, with 13 bases in the middle. CDR3 length equals 12 residues. Germline CDR1 is SGHRS and CDR2 is YFSETQ. DNA of the CDR3: TGCGCCAGCGGCGACGACAACGATGAGCAGTTCTTC. Its translation: CASGDDNDEQFF.

The chain combines TRBV20-1 with TRBJ1-1; D gene ambiguous. This CDR3 has 11 amino acids. CDR1 and CDR2 (germline): DFQATT, SNEGSKA (reference sequence). V dropped 3 bases and J dropped 0 bases, with 2 bases sitting between them. As DNA, the CDR3 is TGCAGTGCTAGTCTGAACACTGAAGCTTTCTTT. Its translation is CSASLNTEAFF.

This clonotype occurred many times. The chain is built from TRBV5-1 and TRBJ2-1; D might be TRBD1 (5 bases). Germline-derived CDR1 and CDR2 are SGHRS and YFSETQ. Trimming stripped 3 bases from V and 6 bases from J, with 10 bases between. CDR3 length: 13 amino acids. CDR3 loop: CASSYPDSNEQFF. CDR3 nucleotide sequence: TGCGCCAGCAGCTACCCAGACAGCAATGAGCAGTTCTTC.

The rearrangement uses TRBV20-1 and TRBJ2-7; D is uncertain. V gave up 0 bases and J gave up 0 bases, with 12 bases separating them. CDR3 length: 15 residues. The V gene's germline CDR1 is DFQATT and CDR2 SNEGSKA (reference sequence). CDR3 nucleotides: TGCAGTGCTAGAGATTTGAGGACGCTCTCCTACGAGCAGTACGTC. The encoded protein is CSARDLRTLSYEQYV.

This chain links TRBV24-1 with TRBJ2-1; possible D gene TRBD2, 5 bases. The CDR3 is 15 amino acids. Germline V gives CDR1 KGHDR, CDR2 SFDVKD. V gave up 3 bases and J gave up 4 bases, with 12 bases separating them. CDR3 nucleotides: TGTGCCACCAGTGATAGTAGCGCTCGGTACAATGAGCAGTTCTTC. Amino acids: CATSDSSARYNEQFF.

The chain carries TRBV15 and TRBJ2-7; tentatively, D is TRBD1 or TRBD2 (5 bases each). The CDR3 spans 14 residues. Germline V gene lookup returns CDR1 LNHNV and CDR2 YYDKDF (reference sequence). Trimming removed 1 base from V and 4 bases from J, with 11 bases in between. The CDR3 sequence is CATSRGIGEYEQYF. In nucleotides, the CDR3 is TGTGCCACCAGCAGAGGTATAGGGGAGTACGAGCAGTACTTC. Combining the CDR3 with reference TRBV15 and TRBJ2-7 gives the whole variable domain DAMVIQNPRYQVTQFGKPVTLSCSQTLNHNVMYWYQQKSSQAPKLLFHYYDKDFNNEADTPDNFQSRRPNTSFCFLDIRSPGLGDTAMYLCATSRGIGEYEQYFGPGTRLTVT.

The table lists this clonotype with a few counts. The chain is built from TRBV4-1 and TRBJ2-7; D is unclear. The CDR3 has 14 residues. Trimming removed 4 bases at V and 3 bases at J, with 13 bases between. CDR1 is MGHRA, CDR2 YSYEKL, per germline. Here the CDR3 DNA reads TGCGCCAGCAGCCCAATTCTCGGCAGCTACGAGCAGTACGTC. This sequence encodes CASSPILGSYEQYV.

The chain carries TRBV28 and TRBJ2-2, with D perhaps assigned TRBD1 or TRBD2 (6 bases each). The CDR3 loop spans 16 amino acids. The germline gives CDR1 MDHEN, CDR2 SYDVKM. V was clipped by 6 bases and J by 5 bases, with 19 bases between them. CDR3 sequence (DNA): TGTGCCAGCAGCACCCCAGCCCGGGGGCGAACCGGGGAGCTGTTTTTT. This gives the protein CASSTPARGRTGELFF.

This clonotype was recorded a few times. The rearrangement uses TRBV6-2 or TRBV6-3 and TRBJ2-7; possibly TRBD1 or TRBD2 for D (5 bases each). The length of the CDR3 is 15 residues. Trimming pared 5 bases from V and 6 bases from J, leaving 20 bases between. Germline-derived CDR1 and CDR2 are MNHEY and SVGEGT. The CDR3 nucleotides read TGTGCCAGCAGTGACATCCAGGGTTCTGGGAGCGAGCAGTACGTC. Amino acid sequence: CASSDIQGSGSEQYV.

V and J are TRBV7-2 and TRBJ2-1, with D possibly matching TRBD2 (5 bases). V lost 1 base to trimming and J lost 1 base, with 14 bases between them. The germline CDR1 and CDR2 sequences are SGHTA and FQGNSA. CDR3 size: 17 residues. CDR3 sequence: CASSLDAPRRSYNEQFF. Here the CDR3 DNA reads TGTGCCAGCAGCTTAGATGCCCCCCGGAGGTCCTACAATGAGCAGTTCTTC.

This clonotype appeared a few times. CDR3 sequence: CASSLGQVGDTQYF. CDR3 DNA sequence: TGTGCCAGCAGCTTGGGACAGGTCGGAGATACGCAGTATTTT. This chain connects TRBV5-4 to TRBJ2-3; the D gene is possibly TRBD1 (6 bases). Germline V gene lookup returns CDR1 SGHNT and CDR2 YYREEE (reference sequence). The CDR3 spans 14 residues. V lost 0 bases and J 5 bases, leaving 10 bases between the germline ends. Looking up the rest from reference TRBV5-4 and TRBJ2-3 gives the full variable domain: ETGVTQSPTHLIKTRGQQVTLRCSSQSGHNTVSWYQQALGQGPQFIFQYYREEENGRGNFPPRFSGLQFPNYSSELNVNALELDDSALYLCASSLGQVGDTQYFGPGTRLTVL.

This clonotype has only a few counts. This rearrangement joins TRBV7-2 to TRBJ1-1, with D unclear. The CDR3 covers 12 residues. Trimming took 3 bases from V and 5 from J, leaving 7 bases between them. The V gene's germline CDR1 is SGHTA and CDR2 FQGNSA. CDR3 in amino acids: CASSFPATEAFF. In DNA form, the CDR3 reads TGTGCCAGCAGCTTCCCAGCTACTGAAGCTTTCTTT.

The chain uses TRBV18 and TRBJ2-2, with D perhaps TRBD1 or TRBD2 (5 bases each). The germline V gene has CDR1 KGHSH and CDR2 LQKENI. The CDR3 contains 16 residues. Trimming took 0 bases from V and 3 from J, leaving 11 bases between them. CDR3 coding DNA: TGTGCCAGCTCACCACCGAGGGGCACGGACACCGGGGAGCTGTTTTTT. As protein: CASSPPRGTDTGELFF. Full variable domain (outside the CDR3, taken from reference TRBV18 and TRBJ2-2): NAGVMQNPRHLVRRRGQEARLRCSPMKGHSHVYWYRQLPEEGLKFMVYLQKENIIDESGMPKERFSAEFPKEGPSILRIQQVVRGDSAAYFCASSPPRGTDTGELFFGEGSRLTVL.

The chain combines TRBV2 with TRBJ1-5; TRBD1 aligns across 8 bases. Per germline, CDR1 SNHLY and CDR2 FYNNEI. V was pared by 5 bases and J by 7 bases, with 7 bases of the junction left unmatched. This CDR3 has 14 residues. CDR3 DNA sequence: TGTGCCAGCAGTCTCAGGGGGCTAGGACAGCCCCAGCATTTT. Its translation: CASSLRGLGQPQHF.

The V gene is TRBV6-1, the J gene TRBJ1-5, with D tentatively TRBD1 (5 bases). Germline CDR1 and CDR2: MNHNS and SASEGT. The V end lost 8 bases, the J end lost 6 bases, and 14 bases lay between the germline ends. This CDR3 has 13 residues. The CDR3 is CASLTGFFQPQHF. Written as DNA, the CDR3 is TGTGCCAGCCTTACAGGATTCTTTCAGCCCCAGCATTTT.

The table lists this clonotype with many counts. V and J are TRBV5-1 and TRBJ1-4; no firm D call. Trimming cost V 3 bases and J 8 bases, with 14 bases left between them. Germline-derived CDR1 and CDR2 are SGHRS and YFSETQ. This CDR3 has 14 amino acids. CDR3 DNA: TGCGCCAGCAGCTCCGACTACCCGGCGGAAAAACTGTTTTTT. Amino acid sequence: CASSSDYPAEKLFF.